This TCR beta chain came from a study of blood T cells in healthy people across ages. V lost 2 bases and J lost 8, with 10 bases in between. The CDR3 is 13 amino acids. The germline gives CDR1 SGHTA, CDR2 FQGNSA. The use of a sample-barcoded 5' primer and a J-beta primer mix characterized a second PCR of 7 to 11 cycles. MiXCR, run by TCRdb on the 5' RACE reads, gives a single entry per CDR3 protein. Among roughly 2 million distinct CDR3 sequences listed, around half were seen once. This clonotype showed up just a few times. The sample was blood. The chain recombines TRBV7-2 with TRBJ2-1; D is unresolved. The source is a woman aged 35 to 49 in good health. The CDR3, as DNA: TGTGCCAGCAGCTTATGGTCCCGGGATGAGCAGTTCTTC. Amino acids: CASSLWSRDEQFF.